This is a list of T cell receptor beta chains from one sample in a study of cytomegalovirus exposure and HLA in healthy donors. Sequencing used immunoSEQ multiplex PCR; TCRdb keeps in-frame clones, though not all of them. The sample carries 85,000 to 100,000 clones, less than 70% recorded once. The sample consisted of PBMCs. These receptors all come from a human donor in good health. Each CDR3 is given with its conserved first and last residue. A D gene is named only where the DNA matches it firmly. Where a row states a size, it is once, few, many or the class of an expanded clone; other rows omit it.

TRBV29-1	.	14	TRBJ2-3	.	CSVDSRQAMNTQYF	TGCAGCGTTGATTCTCGACAGGCAATGAATACGCAGTATTTT
TRBV9	.	14	TRBJ2-5	.	CASSAWADQETQYF	TGTGCCAGCAGTGCGTGGGCTGATCAAGAGACCCAGTACTTC
TRBV9	.	14	TRBJ1-6	TRBD1	CASSATGEGSPLHF	TGTGCCAGCAGCGCGACAGGGGAAGGTTCACCCCTCCACTTT
TRBV4-3	.	16	TRBJ1-1	.	CASSQDYGYGGTEAFF	TGCGCCAGCAGCCAAGATTACGGCTATGGGGGGACTGAAGCTTTCTTT
TRBV5-1	.	15	TRBJ2-5	TRBD2	CASSLTGGNQETQYF	TGCGCCAGCAGCCTGACGGGGGGTAACCAAGAGACCCAGTACTTC
TRBV9	.	17	TRBJ2-7	TRBD2	CASSATGSGGLTYEQYF	TGTGCCAGCAGCGCCACCGGGTCCGGGGGACTAACCTACGAGCAGTACTTC
TRBV7-3	once	14	TRBJ1-2	.	CASSLTAADYGYTF	TGTGCCAGCAGCTTAACGGCCGCTGACTATGGCTACACCTTC
TRBV19	.	14	TRBJ1-2	.	CASSSRGGNYGYTF	TGTGCCAGTAGTTCCCGGGGGGGAAACTATGGCTACACCTTC
TRBV27	.	13	TRBJ1-2	.	CASSVGLTYGYTF	TGTGCCAGCAGTGTGGGGCTGACGTATGGCTACACCTTC
TRBV7-3	few	18	TRBJ2-1	TRBD2	CASSSTPGLAGAYNEQFF	TGTGCCAGCAGCTCCACCCCGGGACTAGCGGGGGCCTACAATGAGCAGTTCTTC
TRBV30	.	18	TRBJ1-5	TRBD1	CAWSVRRGAFYSNQPQHF	TGTGCCTGGAGTGTACGCAGGGGGGCCTTTTATAGCAATCAGCCCCAGCATTTT
TRBV18	.	14	TRBJ2-3	.	CASSSAGVADTQYF	TGTGCCAGCTCATCCGCCGGGGTCGCCGATACGCAGTATTTT
TRBV7-2	.	16	TRBJ2-3	TRBD2	CASSLLGTSGTDTQYF	TGTGCCAGCAGCTTGCTCGGGACTAGCGGGACAGATACGCAGTATTTT
TRBV5-1	once	13	TRBJ2-7	.	CASSFDRGYEQYF	TGCGCCAGCAGCTTTGATCGGGGCTACGAGCAGTACTTC
TRBV6-1	.	13	TRBJ2-2	.	CASSGGANGELFF	TGTGCCAGCAGTGGTGGAGCCAACGGGGAGCTGTTTTTT
TRBV10-3	.	12	TRBJ1-3	TRBD1	CASRTGRNTIYF	TGTGCCTCCCGGACAGGGAGGAACACCATATATTTT
TRBV6-1	.	12	TRBJ1-1	.	CASIRSSAEAFF	TGTGCCAGCATTCGATCTAGCGCTGAAGCTTTCTTT
TRBV5-1	.	17	TRBJ1-5	.	CASSLGAGVEDNQPQHF	TGCGCCAGCAGCTTGGGGGCGGGGGTTGAGGACAATCAGCCCCAGCATTTT
TRBV7-2	.	13	TRBJ2-1	TRBD2	CASSLEGSGGQFF	TGTGCCAGCAGCTTAGAGGGTAGCGGGGGGCAGTTCTTC
TRBV5-1	.	14	TRBJ2-7	.	CASSPGTKPYEQYF	TGCGCCAGCAGCCCGGGGACAAAGCCTTACGAGCAGTACTTC
TRBV4-2	.	14	TRBJ2-5	.	CASSQDEFQETQYF	TGTGCCAGCAGCCAAGATGAGTTCCAAGAGACCCAGTACTTC
TRBV5-6	.	15	TRBJ2-7	.	CASSLADRGFYEQYF	TGTGCCAGCAGCTTGGCCGACAGAGGATTCTACGAGCAGTACTTC
TRBV4-3	.	15	TRBJ1-2	.	CASSKVEGNARGYTF	TGCGCCAGCAGCAAGGTGGAGGGAAATGCGCGCGGCTACACCTTC
TRBV23-1	once	17	TRBJ1-1	.	CASTGSGEDSMNTEAFF	TGCGCCAGCACCGGATCGGGGGAAGACTCCATGAACACTGAAGCTTTCTTT
TRBV5-4	.	12	TRBJ1-2	TRBD1	CASSWGQGAYTF	TGTGCCAGCAGCTGGGGACAGGGCGCGTACACCTTC
TRBV19	.	14	TRBJ1-3	.	CASRGGNSGNTIYF	TGTGCCAGTAGGGGAGGCAACTCTGGAAACACCATATATTTT
TRBV7-2	.	15	TRBJ2-1	.	CASSSSAGLNNEQFF	TGTGCCAGCAGCTCCTCGGCGGGACTTAACAATGAGCAGTTCTTC
TRBV7-2	.	17	TRBJ2-3	TRBD1	CASSLASRTGGPDTQYF	TGTGCCAGCAGCTTAGCCTCTCGGACAGGGGGCCCAGATACGCAGTATTTT
TRBV2	.	16	TRBJ2-3	TRBD2	CASSEVWGGVTDTQYF	TGTGCCAGCAGTGAAGTTTGGGGGGGGGTCACAGATACGCAGTATTTT
TRBV5-8	.	14	TRBJ1-1	.	CASSLVGMNTEAFF	TGTGCCAGCAGCTTGGTCGGTATGAACACTGAAGCTTTCTTT
TRBV25-1	.	18	TRBJ2-1	TRBD2	CASSVTSGGATSYNEQFF	TGTGCCAGCAGCGTGACTAGCGGGGGGGCTACCTCCTACAATGAGCAGTTCTTC
TRBV11-3	.	14	TRBJ2-7	TRBD2	CASSGTSGVYEQYF	TGTGCCAGCAGCGGGACTAGCGGGGTCTACGAGCAGTACTTC
TRBV7-2	few	17	TRBJ2-2	.	CASSLADRPLNTGELFF	TGTGCCAGCAGCTTAGCCGACAGGCCATTGAACACCGGGGAGCTGTTTTTT
TRBV6-5	.	15	TRBJ2-7	TRBD1	CASSYTGTGPYEQYF	TGTGCCAGCAGTTATACCGGGACAGGCCCCTACGAGCAGTACTTC
TRBV18	.	15	TRBJ2-1	.	CASSPRGVSHNGQFF	TGTGCCAGCTCACCACGGGGGGTCTCCCACAATGGGCAGTTCTTC
TRBV5-1	once	15	TRBJ1-1	TRBD1	CASSLGTGMNTEAFF	TGCGCCAGCAGCTTGGGGACAGGGATGAACACTGAAGCTTTCTTT
TRBV4-3	.	16	TRBJ1-2	.	CASSQDFLSANYGYTF	TGCGCCAGCAGCCAAGATTTCCTCAGCGCTAACTATGGCTACACCTTC
TRBV18	.	15	TRBJ2-1	TRBD2	CASSLGGGPYNEQFF	TGTGCCAGCTCACTAGGCGGGGGACCCTACAATGAGCAGTTCTTC
TRBV2	few	13	TRBJ2-2	.	CASSVDSTGELFF	TGTGCCAGCAGTGTAGACAGCACCGGGGAGCTGTTTTTT
TRBV5-4	.	14	TRBJ1-1	.	CASSAQLPGEEAFF	TGTGCCAGCAGCGCCCAATTGCCGGGGGAGGAAGCTTTCTTT
TRBV29-1	.	13	TRBJ1-2	TRBD1	CSVDRRDSYGYTF	TGCAGCGTTGACAGGAGGGACAGCTATGGCTACACCTTC
TRBV2	.	13	TRBJ1-1	.	CASSEVEGLRAFF	TGTGCCAGCAGTGAAGTGGAGGGACTTCGAGCTTTCTTT